A single TCR beta chain is shown here with its context. This sample was included in a study of T cell changes during pregnancy in multiple sclerosis. Produced via immunoSEQ multiplex PCR; TCRdb's table is partial and in-frame only. The repertoire has around 50,000 clones, approximately 91% of them found once; the top ten carry approximately 0.61%. Looked up from germline, CDR1 is MGHRA and CDR2 is YSYEKL. V dropped 0 bases and J dropped 8 bases, with 16 bases sitting between them. There are 15 residues in the CDR3. The J gene is TRBJ1-2, the V gene TRBV4-1; possible D gene TRBD1, 6 bases. Sequencing used CD4+ T cells from peripheral blood mononuclear cells, obtained after pregnancy. The sequence derives from a female donor in good health, enrolled as a control in a pregnancy study. CDR3 DNA: TGCGCCAGCAGCCAAGAGTCCGGGGGGGGCTTGGGCTACACCTTC. This translates into CASSQESGGGLGYTF.